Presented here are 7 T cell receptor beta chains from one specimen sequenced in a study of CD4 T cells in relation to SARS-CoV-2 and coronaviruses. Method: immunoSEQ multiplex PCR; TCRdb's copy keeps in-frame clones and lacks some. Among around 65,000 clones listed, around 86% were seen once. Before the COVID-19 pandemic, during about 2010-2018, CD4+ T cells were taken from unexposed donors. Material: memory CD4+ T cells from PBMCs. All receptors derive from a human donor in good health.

CDR3 sequence: CASSQAGSAGELFF. As DNA, the CDR3 is TGTGCCAGCAGCCAAGCCGGGTCGGCCGGGGAGCTGTTTTTT. V and J are TRBV3-1 (or the pseudogene TRBV3-2) and TRBJ2-2; D uncertain. The germline V gene encodes CDR1 LGHDT and CDR2 YNNKEL (reference sequence). The V gene lost 1 base and the J gene lost 6 bases, with 9 bases spanning the gap. The CDR3 is 14 residues long.

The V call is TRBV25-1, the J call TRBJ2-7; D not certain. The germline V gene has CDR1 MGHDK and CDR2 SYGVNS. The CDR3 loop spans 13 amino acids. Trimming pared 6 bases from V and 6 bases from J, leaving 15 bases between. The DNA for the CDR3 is TGTGCCAGCAGGGTCGGGCGGTCATCCGAGCAGTACTTC. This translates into CASRVGRSSEQYF.

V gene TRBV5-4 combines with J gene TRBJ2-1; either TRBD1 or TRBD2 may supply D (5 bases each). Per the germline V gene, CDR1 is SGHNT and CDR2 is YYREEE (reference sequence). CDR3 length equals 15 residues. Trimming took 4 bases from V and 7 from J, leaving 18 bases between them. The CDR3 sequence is CASSGDRVPYNEQFF. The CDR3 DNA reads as TGTGCCAGCAGCGGGGACCGGGTTCCGTATAATGAGCAGTTCTTC.

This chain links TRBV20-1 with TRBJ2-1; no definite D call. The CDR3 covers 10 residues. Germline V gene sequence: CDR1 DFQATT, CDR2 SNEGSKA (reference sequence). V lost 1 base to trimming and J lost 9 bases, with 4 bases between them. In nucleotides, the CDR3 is TGCAGTGCTAGAGGTGTTGAGCAGTTCTTC. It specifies CSARGVEQFF.

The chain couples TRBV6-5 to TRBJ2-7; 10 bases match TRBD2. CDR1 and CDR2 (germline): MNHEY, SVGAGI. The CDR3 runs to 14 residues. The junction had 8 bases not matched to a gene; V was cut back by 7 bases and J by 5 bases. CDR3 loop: CASNRAGGNHEQYF. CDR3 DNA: TGTGCCAGCAACCGAGCGGGAGGGAACCACGAGCAGTACTTC.

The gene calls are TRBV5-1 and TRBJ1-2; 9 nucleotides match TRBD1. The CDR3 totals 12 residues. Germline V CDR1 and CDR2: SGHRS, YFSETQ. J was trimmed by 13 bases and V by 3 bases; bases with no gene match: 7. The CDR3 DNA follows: TGCGCCAGCAGCTACACAGGGGGCGCGTCCACCTTC. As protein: CASSYTGGASTF.

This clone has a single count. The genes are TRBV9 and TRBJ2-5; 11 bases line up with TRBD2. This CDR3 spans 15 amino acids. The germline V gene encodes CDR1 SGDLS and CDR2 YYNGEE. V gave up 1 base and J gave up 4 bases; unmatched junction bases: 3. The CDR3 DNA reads TGTGCCAGCAGCGTAACTAGCGGGAGTGGAGAGACCCAGTACTTC. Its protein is CASSVTSGSGETQYF.